The source of this T cell receptor beta chain is a study of T cell responses to AZD1222 COVID-19 vaccine. The study, taken as a whole, reports: Among AZD1222 vaccinees, only five to seven were seropositive at baseline. White British donors predominated, females outnumbered males, and clonal diversity was possibly underestimated.

Details on this clone: As yet, its antigen is unknown.

Data came from immunoSEQ multiplex PCR; TCRdb stores just in-frame clones and leaves some out. The repertoire has 95,000 to 150,000 clones, 85% of them found once; the top ten carry around 4.4%. Germline lookup yields CDR1 PRHDT and CDR2 FYEKMQ (reference sequence). There are 15 residues in the CDR3. V was trimmed by 4 bases and J by 2 bases, leaving 14 bases between them. Specimen: peripheral blood, collected 28 days after the second AZD1222 dose. The sequence was obtained from an adult who received the AZD1222 COVID-19 vaccine. J is TRBJ1-2 and V is TRBV13, with D possibly matching TRBD1 (5 bases). The CDR3 here is CASSSSDGGNYGYTF. Written as DNA, the CDR3 is TGTGCCAGCAGCTCGAGTGACGGGGGGAACTATGGCTACACCTTC.